The 32 T cell receptor beta chains in this list originate from one sample, sequenced in a study of shared clonotypes between healthy human individuals (TCRdb year 2020). CD8 naive samples were obtained by positive selection for CCR7 among CD45RO-negative cells, yielding a CD45RA+CCR7+ population from which TemRA cells were excluded. The library was made by the immunoSEQ multiplex PCR assay. TCRdb holds this immuneACCESS table with in-frame rearrangements only. Some clones are missing; in checked studies, unresolved V genes explain under half, and the rest has no known cause. The sample table records roughly 850,000 clones; approximately 96% of these occur just once. The ten most abundant clones make up over 0.2% of the sample. The sample consisted of naive CD8+ T cells sorted from blood. The cell subset or site label, read with the paper, signifies: CD45RA+CCR7+. The receptors were sampled from a young man in good health.

The chain joins TRBV10-1 to TRBJ2-1, with TRBD1 as a possible D gene (5 bases). The CDR3 loop spans 15 amino acids. Germline CDR1 reads WNHNN; CDR2 reads SYGVQD (reference sequence). V lost 0 bases to trimming and J lost 4 bases, with 10 bases between them. Here the CDR3 DNA reads TGCGCCAGCAGTGAGTCGTGGGGCCAGTACAATGAGCAGTTCTTC. Its protein is CASSESWGQYNEQFF.

The chain uses TRBV13 and TRBJ2-1, with D perhaps being TRBD1 or TRBD2 (5 bases each). Germline assignment: CDR1 PRHDT and CDR2 FYEKMQ (reference sequence). V gave up 2 bases and J gave up 5 bases, with 13 bases separating them. This CDR3 region has 15 residues. The CDR3 reads CASSLNMGTDNEQFF. The CDR3 nucleotides read TGTGCCAGCAGCTTAAATATGGGGACGGACAATGAGCAGTTCTTC.

This chain connects TRBV7-7 to TRBJ2-5; TRBD1 aligns across 7 bases. The CDR3 sequence is 16 residues long. Germline V CDR1 and CDR2: SSHAT, FNYEAQ (reference sequence). The ends lost 4 bases at V and 2 bases at J; junction bases unmatched: 10. CDR3 residues: CASSSLTGDSQETQYF. The CDR3 DNA reads TGTGCCAGCAGCTCCCTAACCGGGGACAGTCAAGAGACCCAGTACTTC.

J is TRBJ2-7 and V is TRBV27, with 7 bases identical to TRBD2. The CDR3 covers 15 residues. Germline V gene lookup returns CDR1 MNHEY and CDR2 SMNVEV (reference sequence). Trimming at V came to 8 bases and at J to 3 bases, leaving 13 bases not matched to a gene. CDR3 sequence: CASCGSGTTDYEQYF. CDR3 DNA: TGTGCCAGCTGTGGCTCCGGGACTACCGACTACGAGCAGTACTTC.

The genes are TRBV28 and TRBJ1-1; no clear D gene. The CDR3 spans 16 residues. The V gene lost 2 bases and the J gene lost 1 base, with 14 bases spanning the gap. Germline CDR1 reads MDHEN; CDR2 reads SYDVKM. CDR3: CASSLGPKSRNTEAFF. CDR3 DNA: TGTGCCAGCAGTTTAGGGCCGAAATCCAGGAACACTGAAGCTTTCTTT.

The chain couples TRBV13 to TRBJ2-1; 10 bases line up with TRBD2. Per the germline V gene, CDR1 is PRHDT and CDR2 is FYEKMQ (reference sequence). The CDR3 consists of 17 residues. Trimming took 3 bases from V and 4 from J; bases not matched to a gene: 9. CDR3 coding DNA: TGTGCCAGCAGCTTTAGAACTAGCGGGACGGTTTACAATGAGCAGTTCTTC. This codes for CASSFRTSGTVYNEQFF.

The gene calls are TRBV27 and TRBJ2-5, with 13 bases aligning to TRBD2. The CDR3 extends over 15 amino acids. From germline, CDR1 is MNHEY and CDR2 SMNVEV (reference sequence). V dropped 0 bases and J dropped 5; count of bases not matched to a gene: 0. The CDR3 loop reads CASSLSTSGRETQYF. The CDR3 nucleotides are TGTGCCAGCAGTTTATCGACTAGCGGGAGGGAGACCCAGTACTTC.

The V gene is TRBV7-9, the J gene TRBJ2-7; TRBD2 matches 13 bases. Germline-derived CDR1 and CDR2 are SEHNR and FQNEAQ (reference sequence). J lost 1 base, V lost 3 bases, and 9 bases had no gene match. The CDR3 runs to 18 residues. This CDR3 reads CASSFPRGTSGTSYEQYF. CDR3 in DNA: TGTGCCAGCAGCTTCCCGCGGGGGACTAGCGGGACATCCTACGAGCAGTACTTC.

CDR3 residues: CASSLVQGGGNTIYF. The CDR3 region has the DNA TGTGCCAGCAGCTTAGTGCAGGGAGGAGGAAACACCATATATTTT. This sequence joins TRBV7-9 and TRBJ1-3; a weak D match, TRBD1 (5 bases). The V end lost 1 base, the J end lost 4 bases, and 11 bases lay between the germline ends. CDR1 SEHNR and CDR2 FQNEAQ come from the germline V gene (reference sequence). The CDR3 runs 15 residues.

The chain recombines TRBV7-9 with TRBJ2-5; the D is unclear. The CDR3 extends over 12 amino acids. Trimming shortened V by 4 bases and J by 3 bases, and 6 bases separated the two germline ends. The germline V gene has CDR1 SEHNR and CDR2 FQNEAQ (reference sequence). CDR3 in amino acids: CASSSYKETQYF. CDR3 nucleotide sequence: TGTGCCAGCAGCTCCTACAAAGAGACCCAGTACTTC. The variable domain in full, with the rest retrieved from reference TRBV7-9 and TRBJ2-5, is DTGVSQNPRHKITKRGQNVTFRCDPISEHNRLYWYRQTLGQGPEFLTYFQNEAQLEKSRLLSDRFSAERPKGSFSTLEIQRTEQGDSAMYLCASSSYKETQYFGPGTRLLVL.

The J gene is TRBJ2-2, the V gene TRBV6-1; D is possibly TRBD1 or TRBD2 (6 bases each). The CDR3 totals 13 residues. Germline lookup yields CDR1 MNHNS and CDR2 SASEGT. V lost 2 bases and J 6 bases, leaving 7 bases between the germline ends. CDR3 nucleotide sequence: TGTGCCAGCAGTGAAAGGGGGGCCGGGGAGCTGTTTTTT. Translated, it gives CASSERGAGELFF.

This clone was seen a handful of times. Other DNA sequences in the sample encode the same CDR3. This chain joins TRBV29-1 and TRBJ2-2; D not certain. Trimming stripped 3 bases from V and 3 bases from J, with 2 bases between. The CDR3 has 11 amino acids. Germline-derived CDR1 and CDR2 are SQVTM and ANQGSEA. CDR3 protein: CSVEDTGELFF. The DNA of the CDR3 is TGCAGCGTTGAGGACACCGGGGAGCTGTTTTTT.

V gene TRBV19 combines with J gene TRBJ2-7, with TRBD2 as a possible D gene (6 bases). Trimming shortened V by 4 bases and J by 2 bases, and 12 bases separated the two germline ends. The CDR3 has 14 amino acids. Germline V CDR1 and CDR2: LNHDA, SQIVND (reference sequence). This CDR3 is CASSTTSPTYEQYF. CDR3 nucleotides: TGTGCCAGTAGTACGACTAGTCCAACCTACGAGCAGTACTTC.

The rearrangement joins TRBV11-2 to TRBJ2-2; weak D call: TRBD2 (7 bases). Trimming cost V 5 bases and J 6 bases, with 19 bases left between them. The germline CDR1 and CDR2 sequences are SGHAT and FQNNGV. This CDR3 contains 16 residues. CDR3 sequence reads: CASSPRWGGVAGELFF. The CDR3 DNA reads TGTGCCAGCAGCCCCCGGTGGGGGGGCGTTGCCGGGGAGCTGTTTTTT. Full variable domain (remainder filled in from reference TRBV11-2 and TRBJ2-2): EAGVAQSPRYKIIEKRQSVAFWCNPISGHATLYWYQQILGQGPKLLIQFQNNGVVDDSQLPKDRFSAERLKGVDSTLKIQPAKLEDSAVYLCASSPRWGGVAGELFFGEGSRLTVL.

The V call is TRBV5-4, the J call TRBJ2-3; 7 nucleotides line up with TRBD1. The CDR3 contains 19 residues. The germline CDR1 and CDR2 sequences are SGHNT and YYREEE (reference sequence). V lost 4 bases, J lost 2 bases, and 19 bases stayed unmatched. The CDR3 spells CASSGANRDRPTTTDTQYF. CDR3 DNA: TGTGCCAGCAGCGGAGCAAATCGGGACAGACCCACCACCACAGATACGCAGTATTTT. Full variable domain (remainder filled in from reference TRBV5-4 and TRBJ2-3): ETGVTQSPTHLIKTRGQQVTLRCSSQSGHNTVSWYQQALGQGPQFIFQYYREEENGRGNFPPRFSGLQFPNYSSELNVNALELDDSALYLCASSGANRDRPTTTDTQYFGPGTRLTVL.

J is TRBJ2-3 and V is TRBV5-5; possible D gene TRBD2, 5 bases. CDR3 length: 14 residues. Germline assignment: CDR1 SGHKS and CDR2 YYEKEE (reference sequence). V was cut by 4 bases and J by 0 bases, with 9 bases left in between. In DNA, the CDR3 is TGTGCCAGCAGCGGTCGGACTAGCACAGATACGCAGTATTTT. This encodes CASSGRTSTDTQYF. The variable domain in full, completed from reference TRBV5-5 and TRBJ2-3, reads DAGVTQSPTHLIKTRGQQVTLRCSPISGHKSVSWYQQVLGQGPQFIFQYYEKEERGRGNFPDRFSARQFPNYSSELNVNALLLGDSALYLCASSGRTSTDTQYFGPGTRLTVL.

This rearrangement joins TRBV10-3 to TRBJ2-7, with unresolved D. Deletions cut 3 bases from V and 5 bases from J, with 17 bases between. The CDR3 contains 15 residues. CDR1 and CDR2 (germline): ENHRY, SYGVKD. As DNA, the CDR3 is TGTGCCATCAGTGAAGGCCCACCCCTTGGAAACGAGCAGTACTTC. As protein: CAISEGPPLGNEQYF.

The rearrangement uses TRBV29-1 and TRBJ1-2; the D is unclear. The germline CDR1 and CDR2 sequences are SQVTM and ANQGSEA. The CDR3 spans 12 residues. Between the trimmed V and J ends, which lost 3 bases and 8 bases, there was a span of 13 bases. Written as DNA, the CDR3 is TGCAGCGTTGATGGAGGATGGAGGGGCTACACCTTC. It translates to CSVDGGWRGYTF.

The gene calls are TRBV10-2 and TRBJ2-7, with 10 bases fitting TRBD2. CDR3 length: 15 residues. Germline V gene sequence: CDR1 WSHSY, CDR2 SAAADI. V lost 3 bases to trimming and J lost 3 bases; unmatched junction nucleotides: 5. CDR3: CASSDPGLAFYEQYF. The CDR3 coding sequence is TGCGCCAGCAGTGATCCGGGACTAGCGTTCTACGAGCAGTACTTC.

The rearrangement links TRBV7-8 to TRBJ2-7; 9 nucleotides align to TRBD2. The CDR3 extends over 15 amino acids. Germline V gene data show CDR1 as SGHVS and CDR2 as FQNEAQ. V trimming: 6 bases; J trimming: 0 bases; junction bases outside the gene matches: 6. This CDR3 is CASSNLTSGSYEQYF. The DNA for the CDR3 is TGTGCCAGCAGTAATTTGACTAGCGGCTCCTACGAGCAGTACTTC.

The CDR3 DNA reads as TGTGCCAGCAGTCAGGACAGGGGCACAGATACGCAGTATTTT. Protein product: CASSQDRGTDTQYF. The V call is TRBV27, the J call TRBJ2-3; 8 positions match TRBD1. In germline, CDR1 is MNHEY, CDR2 SMNVEV (reference sequence). The CDR3 is 14 amino acids. V shed 5 bases, J shed 1 base, and the junction held 2 bases outside the gene matches.

This chain links TRBV5-6 with TRBJ2-1; 10 positions match TRBD2. V shed 0 bases, J shed 6 bases, and the junction held 15 bases outside the gene matches. CDR1 and CDR2 from the germline V gene are SGHDT and YYEEEE. The CDR3 has 19 residues. The CDR3 region has the DNA TGTGCCAGCAGCTTGGTTCCAGCGGGAGGGCCGTCCCCTATCAATGAGCAGTTCTTC. Protein product: CASSLVPAGGPSPINEQFF.

V is TRBV9 and J is TRBJ2-5; 10 bases line up with TRBD1. Germline CDR1 and CDR2: SGDLS and YYNGEE. V gave up 3 bases and J gave up 4 bases; unmatched junction bases: 3. The CDR3 covers 14 residues. The CDR3 protein is CASSATGGGETQYF. The CDR3 bases are TGTGCCAGCAGCGCGACAGGGGGCGGAGAGACCCAGTACTTC. Complete variable domain (other parts from reference TRBV9 and TRBJ2-5): DSGVTQTPKHLITATGQRVTLRCSPRSGDLSVYWYQQSLDQGLQFLIQYYNGEERAKGNILERFSAQQFPDLHSELNLSSLELGDSALYFCASSATGGGETQYFGPGTRLLVL.

This clone was observed once. V gene TRBV4-1 combines with J gene TRBJ2-2; 8 nucleotides match TRBD2. In germline, CDR1 is MGHRA, CDR2 YSYEKL. J lost 4 bases, V lost 0 bases, and 4 bases had no gene match. The CDR3 totals 16 residues. The CDR3 nucleotides read TGCGCCAGCAGCCAAGACGGACTAGCTTCCACCGGGGAGCTGTTTTTT. Translating gives CASSQDGLASTGELFF.

V gene TRBV11-2 combines with J gene TRBJ1-3; 8 nucleotides agree with TRBD1. Germline V gives CDR1 SGHAT, CDR2 FQNNGV. The CDR3 is made up of 13 amino acids. In DNA form, the CDR3 reads TGTGCGGCCGGGACAGGCCCTGGAAACACCATATATTTT. Translated: CAAGTGPGNTIYF.

The gene calls are TRBV19 and TRBJ1-3; D not resolved. Germline-derived CDR1 and CDR2 are LNHDA and SQIVND (reference sequence). There are 15 residues in the CDR3. V was shortened by 6 bases and J by 0 bases, with 12 bases between the two germline ends. CDR3 sequence reads: CASRKAGLSGNTIYF. CDR3 coding DNA: TGTGCCAGTAGGAAGGCTGGCCTCTCTGGAAACACCATATATTTT.

The chain uses TRBV5-8 and TRBJ1-1; tentatively, D is TRBD1 (6 bases). With 2 bases removed from V and 4 bases from J, the gap between germline ends came to 18 bases. CDR3 length equals 16 residues. Germline V lookup: CDR1 SGHTS, CDR2 YDEGEE. The CDR3 spells CASSLGVGGRATEAFF. The DNA for the CDR3 is TGTGCCAGCAGCTTAGGAGTGGGGGGGCGCGCCACTGAAGCTTTCTTT.

The chain has TRBV19 and TRBJ2-6, with no clear D. This CDR3 is 15 amino acids long. Germline assignment: CDR1 LNHDA and CDR2 SQIVND (reference sequence). V lost 4 bases to trimming and J lost 1 base, with 8 bases between them. The CDR3 sequence: CASSKLPSGANVLTF. CDR3 nucleotides: TGTGCCAGTAGTAAACTACCGTCTGGGGCCAACGTCCTGACTTTC.

The J gene is TRBJ1-2, the V gene TRBV25-1; the D gene is possibly TRBD1 (5 bases). CDR1 and CDR2 from the germline V gene are MGHDK and SYGVNS. V dropped 3 bases and J dropped 4 bases, with 12 bases sitting between them. The CDR3 length is 14 residues. CDR3 nucleotide sequence: TGTGCCAGCAGTGATTACAGGTACTCCTATGGCTACACCTTC. This translates into CASSDYRYSYGYTF.

V usage is TRBV9 and J usage is TRBJ2-1; 7 positions match TRBD2. The CDR3 totals 17 residues. J lost 0 bases, V lost 0 bases, and 6 bases had no gene match. In germline, CDR1 is SGDLS, CDR2 YYNGEE. DNA for the CDR3: TGTGCCAGCAGCGTAGATCCCACTAGCGACTCCTACAATGAGCAGTTCTTC. This gives the protein CASSVDPTSDSYNEQFF.

The V and J genes are TRBV5-1 and TRBJ2-1, with 11 bases lining up with TRBD2. From germline, CDR1 is SGHRS and CDR2 YFSETQ. CDR3 length: 18 amino acids. Trimming removed 0 bases from V and 0 bases from J; junction bases left unmatched: 5. CDR3 coding DNA: TGCGCCAGCAGCTTGGGACTAGCGGGGCCCAGCTCCTACAATGAGCAGTTCTTC. This sequence encodes CASSLGLAGPSSYNEQFF.

The gene calls are TRBV29-1 and TRBJ2-1; 11 positions agree with TRBD1. The junction had 16 bases not matched to a gene; V was cut back by 6 bases and J by 9 bases. The CDR3 runs to 16 residues. Germline V gives CDR1 SQVTM, CDR2 ANQGSEA. CDR3 bases: TGCAGCGTAGAGCATCCGGGACAGGGGGTTCGTATTGAGCAGTTCTTC. Residues: CSVEHPGQGVRIEQFF.